Sequencing of this T cell receptor beta chain was carried out in a study of cytomegalovirus exposure and HLA in healthy donors (dated by TCRdb to about 2017). About the full investigation: In an earlier analysis of approximately 500 of the donors, around 290 Gb of sequence data and 90 million to 130 million unique TCR beta sequences from roughly 190 million T cells were reported. Roughly 300 gigabases of sequencing data and around 80 million unique TCR sequences made up an early release that covered approximately 650 HLA-typed donors. The genetic ancestry cluster associated with self-reported Caucasian donors included approximately 85% of the approximately 400 genotyped donors. The aim of the study was to test whether cataloging public T cell receptors could identify signatures of past pathogen exposure. The study profiled the T cell repertoires of fewer than 850 subjects by immunosequencing and related them to cytomegalovirus serostatus. In addition to the first cohort of roughly 670 subjects, a separate validation cohort of over 90 different subjects was used. High-throughput TCR immunosequencing, statistical association of individual TCRs with disease status, and machine learning were combined to predict cytomegalovirus infection status. In a later analysis, previously published TCR beta repertoires from 670 or so donors were re-analyzed and high-resolution HLA genotyping was added so that TCR occurrence patterns could be studied. Rather than using new phenotypic data, the later analysis identified candidate immune exposures from TCR beta sequences and from how often those sequences occurred across donors. An earlier analysis of approximately 630 of the donors applied high-throughput TCR beta sequencing to assess whether each TCR beta V gene segment acted as functional or pseudogenic. Donor age, sex, ethnicity and CMV serostatus were collected together with the repertoire data. Genome-wide SNP genotypes for about 60% of the 666 donors were used in a later genetic analysis, which treated that subset as a discovery cohort. All discovery cohort repertoires had been generated using a single sequencing platform. Both class I and class II loci were covered by HLA typing, at four-digit resolution. The number of donors typed differed by locus, with about 629-630 for A, B, C, DRB1 and DQB1, about 500 for DQA1, over 600 for DPA1, and 400 to 490 for DPB1. Five DR-DQ haplotypes were treated as single units for association and clustering because of strong linkage in the cohort. Across around 400 genotyped donors of the cohort, an average of about 240,000 unique TCR beta nucleotide sequences per donor were sequenced, and 15% to 20% of those sequences were non-productive.

The receptor library was made with the immunoSEQ multiplex PCR assay. A mixture of 60 forward primers for TCR Vbeta segments and 13 reverse primers for TCR Jbeta segments was used in the multiplex PCR. The CDR3 region of rearranged TCR beta genes was amplified from genomic DNA by a multiplex PCR assay. On the Illumina HiSeq System, the amplified TCR beta libraries were sequenced as 87-base-pair reads. For the original study's pipeline: Across the roughly 640 repertoires, a later analysis counted around 80 million unique TCR beta chains, roughly 11 million of which were shared by at least two donors. Raw reads were error-corrected and collapsed into unique sequences with a nearest-neighbor algorithm that merged closely related sequences to remove PCR and sequencing errors. V, D and J gene segments were assigned by aligning CDR3 sequences to IMGT reference sequences. Each retained sequence needed at least a six-nucleotide match to both a V gene segment and a J gene segment. A rearrangement was called productive if the CDR3 had no stop codons and remained in frame with V and J, and every other rearrangement was called non-productive. CDR3 was defined according to IMGT convention as the region running from the second conserved V-encoded cysteine to the conserved J-encoded phenylalanine. Sequences without an unambiguous match to a single V gene segment were excluded from the earlier analysis of over 500 of the donors. In an earlier analysis of a few hundred of the donors, a V segment was called functional when productive rearrangements were above 56.7%, and segregating when the standard deviation between donors exceeded 5%. A statistical classification framework was developed to diagnose cytomegalovirus status using the catalog of TCR beta chain sequences. A later analysis assigned V and J genes by comparing TCR nucleotide sequences with IMGT/GENE-DB human TR gene sequences. Using the TCRdist pipeline, a later analysis assigned CDR3 sequences along with most-parsimonious VDJ recombination scenarios. A later analysis defined each TCR beta chain by its CDR3 amino acid sequence plus V-gene family, and excluded reads lacking a unique V-gene family. In a later analysis, approximately 590 highly shared, low-generation-probability nucleotide sequences were removed to address suspected cross-contamination and a sequencing artifact. In a later analysis, a clonal expansion index was calculated for each public chain from normalized within-repertoire ranks of inferred template counts. In a later analysis, generation probabilities were computed with a VDJ recombination model fitted to out-of-frame rearrangements, and the resulting probabilities were checked against IGoR. In a later analysis, hypergeometric tests were used to score TCR-TCR, TCR-HLA and TCR-CMV co-occurrence, with a repertoire-size bias correction applied to TCR pairs. In a later analysis, false discovery rates were estimated by permuting HLA or CMV assignments 20 times. A later analysis grouped co-occurring TCRs with DBSCAN, adding TCRdist sequence similarity when clustering within HLA-allele-positive subsets. Co-occurrence clustering excluded repertoires with fewer than 30,000 or more than 120,000 public chains, plus five with anomalous nucleotide sharing. Held by TCRdb, this immuneACCESS table contains in-frame sequences only and omits some clones. Under half of the omission traces to an unresolved V gene where checked; the cause of the rest is unknown. Clone size and V and J calls were adopted from that table, with D and trimming inferred from the DNA. This sample is represented by under 200,000 clones; 78% of them were singletons. Jointly, the top ten make up approximately 6% of the sample.

The cohort comprised fewer than 750 healthy bone marrow donors. At the time of sampling, every cohort member was nominally healthy, though immune exposures that went unrecorded were likely present. The donor tested CMV seropositive, placing the donor among the 250 to 300 seropositive members of the cohort. A peripheral blood sample was collected from each donor, and TCR beta sequencing was performed on peripheral blood mononuclear cells. The Qiagen DNeasy Blood Extraction Kit was used to extract genomic DNA from the blood cell samples. What the study reported, not specific to this receptor: It was suggested by the authors that the approach could potentially be generalized to other disease states and immunological phenotypes. A cluster of highly shared sequence variants was judged likely to represent a technical artifact of the sequencing pipeline. For the cohort, immune exposure information was limited to CMV serostatus. The study listed over 150 TCR beta chains as associated with cytomegalovirus. In an earlier analysis of about 540 of the donors, most TCR beta V segments were observed in productive rearrangements about 90% or about 30% of the time, broadly matching IMGT annotations. While some public TCRs were present in many individuals, most TCR sequences turned up only very rarely across donors. Sequencing depth was assumed to be roughly uniform across donors in the presence/absence analyses, though that assumption may not hold. Specific HLA alleles were associated with 15,000 to 20,000 TCR beta sequences at a false discovery rate of 0.05 in a later analysis. In a later analysis, several top co-occurrence clusters were reported to appear linked to parvovirus B19, influenza, CMV and Epstein-Barr virus. When HLA alleles, especially DR and DQ, strongly co-occurred, attributing TCR associations to individual alleles was difficult. A further reported finding was that TCR beta sequences accurately predicted the HLA-A and HLA-B alleles for most subjects in the first cohort. This cohort had only TCR beta chains sequenced, and the lack of alpha or paired-chain data limited which features could be detected. In a later analysis, TCR association rates were found to vary across HLA loci, with the most associated TCRs seen for DRB1 alleles and the fewest for HLA-C alleles. The classifier was reported to diagnose cytomegalovirus status with high specificity and sensitivity in both the original cohort and the validation cohort. A later analysis found that HLA-associated TCR beta chains were more clonally expanded and had lower generation probabilities than equally common non-associated chains. About 17 rarely observed V segments, including chromosome 9 orphons, were excluded from the earlier analysis of just under 600 of the donors because counts were too low. In vitro tests confirmed that three of the cytomegalovirus-associated TCR beta chains recognize cytomegalovirus antigens. A later genetic analysis reported fewer N-insertions in productive TCRs among donors in an Asian-associated ancestry cluster than the 666-donor mean. Some IMGT-functional V segments, including TRBV6-2 and TRBV6-3, could not be distinguished by the 87-base-pair reads and were therefore excluded. A later genetic analysis associated a missense DCLRE1C variant with V-gene and J-gene trimming of TCR beta chains, and an independent cohort replicated the association. Correlated functional status among segregating V segments might be attributable to linkage disequilibrium, but an unknown experimental factor could not be ruled out. HLA typing was unavailable for some donors at each locus, so association tests used only the typed subset. In a later analysis, most CMV-associated TCR beta chains were found to appear HLA-restricted, with HLA associations seemingly driven largely by CMV exposure.

This clone was counted between two and nine times. The antigen it binds to is not known. No clone much larger than this one lies a single base away; base qualities are absent. The germline V gene gives CDR1 as SGHDT and CDR2 as YYEEEE. The CDR3 runs 14 residues from the cysteine to the phenylalanine. CDR3 DNA is the only sequence kept; it has 42 bases, read in frame from the first base. At the junction V is shortened by 1 base and J by 3 bases; bases outside the gene matches: 4. The V and J segments used are TRBV5-6 and TRBJ2-7, with 7 middle bases fitting TRBD1. Sequencing was carried out using PBMCs. This TCR derives from a woman aged 30 to 39 in good health and CMV-seropositive. Here the CDR3 is given as CASSLLGQSYEQYF. The DNA sequence is given as TGTGCCAGCAGCTTGTTGGGACAGAGCTACGAGCAGTACTTC.